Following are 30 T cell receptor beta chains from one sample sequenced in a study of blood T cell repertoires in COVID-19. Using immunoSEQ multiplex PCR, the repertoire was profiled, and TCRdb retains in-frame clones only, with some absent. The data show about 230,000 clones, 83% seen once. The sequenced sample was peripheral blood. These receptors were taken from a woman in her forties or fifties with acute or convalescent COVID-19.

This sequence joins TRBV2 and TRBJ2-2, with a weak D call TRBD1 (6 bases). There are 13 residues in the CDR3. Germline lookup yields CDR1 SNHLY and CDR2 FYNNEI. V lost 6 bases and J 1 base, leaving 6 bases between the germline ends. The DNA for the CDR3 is TGTGCCAGCAGGGGACAGAACACCGGGGAGCTGTTTTTT. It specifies CASRGQNTGELFF.

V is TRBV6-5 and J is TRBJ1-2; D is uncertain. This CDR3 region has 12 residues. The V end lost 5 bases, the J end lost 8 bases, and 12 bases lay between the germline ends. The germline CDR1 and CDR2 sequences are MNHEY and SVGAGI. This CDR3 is CASSRTAGGYTF. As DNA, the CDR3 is TGTGCCAGCAGTCGAACCGCCGGGGGCTACACCTTC.

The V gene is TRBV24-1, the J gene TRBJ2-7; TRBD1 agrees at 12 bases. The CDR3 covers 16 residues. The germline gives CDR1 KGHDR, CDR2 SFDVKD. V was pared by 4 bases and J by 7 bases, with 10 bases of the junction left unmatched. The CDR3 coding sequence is TGTGCCACCAGTGACCCAAAGGGACAGGGGGCGGAGGAGCAGTACTTC. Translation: CATSDPKGQGAEEQYF.

CDR3 sequence: CASSFLQGGADTQYF. For the CDR3, the DNA is TGTGCCAGCAGTTTTTTACAGGGGGGGGCAGATACGCAGTATTTT. V and J are TRBV27 and TRBJ2-3, with a weak D call TRBD1 (8 bases). This CDR3 spans 15 amino acids. V lost 3 bases and J 4 bases, leaving 14 bases between the germline ends. In germline, CDR1 is MNHEY, CDR2 SMNVEV (reference sequence).

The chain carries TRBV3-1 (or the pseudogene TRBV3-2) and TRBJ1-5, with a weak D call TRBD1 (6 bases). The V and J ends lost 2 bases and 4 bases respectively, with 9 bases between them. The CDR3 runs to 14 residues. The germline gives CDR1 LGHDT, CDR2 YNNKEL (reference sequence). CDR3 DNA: TGTGCCAGCAGCCAACAGGGGACAAATCAGCCCCAGCATTTT. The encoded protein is CASSQQGTNQPQHF.

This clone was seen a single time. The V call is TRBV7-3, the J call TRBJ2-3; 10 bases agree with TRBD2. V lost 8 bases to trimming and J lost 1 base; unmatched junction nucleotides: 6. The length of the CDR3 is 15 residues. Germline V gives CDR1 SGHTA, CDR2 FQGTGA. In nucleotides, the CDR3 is TGTGCCAGCGCCGTAGGGACTAGCGGCACAGATACGCAGTATTTT. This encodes CASAVGTSGTDTQYF.

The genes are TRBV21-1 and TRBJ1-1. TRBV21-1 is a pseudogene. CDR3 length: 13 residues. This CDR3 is CASSKRLNTEAFF. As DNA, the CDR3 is TGTGCCAGCAGCAAGAGGTTGAACACTGAAGCTTTCTTT.

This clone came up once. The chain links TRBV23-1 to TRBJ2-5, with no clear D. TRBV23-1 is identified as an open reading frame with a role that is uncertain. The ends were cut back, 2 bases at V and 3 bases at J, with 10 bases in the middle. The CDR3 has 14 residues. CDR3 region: CASSQGRSEETQYF. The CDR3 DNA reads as TGCGCCAGCAGTCAAGGCAGGTCGGAAGAGACCCAGTACTTC.

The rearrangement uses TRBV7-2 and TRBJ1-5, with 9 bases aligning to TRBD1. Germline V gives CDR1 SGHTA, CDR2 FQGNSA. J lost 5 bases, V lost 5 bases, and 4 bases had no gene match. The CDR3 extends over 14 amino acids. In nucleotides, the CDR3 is TGTGCCAGCAGCCTAACAGGGGGCTATCAGCCCCAGCATTTT. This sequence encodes CASSLTGGYQPQHF. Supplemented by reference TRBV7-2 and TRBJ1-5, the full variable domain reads GAGVSQSPSNKVTEKGKDVELRCDPISGHTALYWYRQSLGQGLEFLIYFQGNSAPDKSGLPSDRFSAERTGGSVSTLTIQRTQQEDSAVYLCASSLTGGYQPQHFGDGTRLSIL.

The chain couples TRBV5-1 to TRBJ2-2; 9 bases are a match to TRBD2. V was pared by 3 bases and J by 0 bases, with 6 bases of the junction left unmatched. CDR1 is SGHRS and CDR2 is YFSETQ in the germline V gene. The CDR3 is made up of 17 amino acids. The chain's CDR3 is CASSSQRGATNTGELFF. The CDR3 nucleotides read TGCGCCAGCAGCTCCCAGCGGGGGGCCACGAACACCGGGGAGCTGTTTTTT.

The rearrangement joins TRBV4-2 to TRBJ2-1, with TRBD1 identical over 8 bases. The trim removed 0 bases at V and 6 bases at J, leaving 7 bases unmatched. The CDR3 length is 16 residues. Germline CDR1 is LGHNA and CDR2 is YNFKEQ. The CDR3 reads CASSQDGQGISNEQFF. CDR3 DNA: TGTGCCAGCAGCCAAGACGGACAGGGTATTTCCAATGAGCAGTTCTTC.

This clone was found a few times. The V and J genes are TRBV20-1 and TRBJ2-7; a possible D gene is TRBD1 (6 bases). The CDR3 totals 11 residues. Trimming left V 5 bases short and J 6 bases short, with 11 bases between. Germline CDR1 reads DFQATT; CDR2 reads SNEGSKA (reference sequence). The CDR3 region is CSAPRGPEQYF. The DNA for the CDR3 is TGCAGTGCTCCCAGGGGCCCCGAGCAGTACTTC.

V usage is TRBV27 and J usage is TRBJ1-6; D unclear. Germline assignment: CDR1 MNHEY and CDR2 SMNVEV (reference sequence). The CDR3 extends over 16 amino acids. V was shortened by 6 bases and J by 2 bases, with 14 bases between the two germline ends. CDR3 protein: CASSQQTGAYNSPLHF. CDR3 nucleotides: TGTGCCAGCAGCCAACAGACCGGGGCCTATAATTCACCCCTCCACTTT.

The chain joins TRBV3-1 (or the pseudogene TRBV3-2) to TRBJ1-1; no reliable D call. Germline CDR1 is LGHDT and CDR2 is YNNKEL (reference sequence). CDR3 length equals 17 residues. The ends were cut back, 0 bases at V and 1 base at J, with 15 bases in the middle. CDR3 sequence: CASSQEELGRWNTEAFF. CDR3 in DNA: TGTGCCAGCAGCCAAGAAGAGCTTGGGAGGTGGAACACTGAAGCTTTCTTT.

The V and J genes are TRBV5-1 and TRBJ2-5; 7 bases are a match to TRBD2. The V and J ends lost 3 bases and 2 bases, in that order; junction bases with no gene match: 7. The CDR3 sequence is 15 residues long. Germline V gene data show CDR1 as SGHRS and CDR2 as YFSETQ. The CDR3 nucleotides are TGCGCCAGCAGCTCCGGGGGGACTACTCAAGAGACCCAGTACTTC. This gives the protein CASSSGGTTQETQYF.

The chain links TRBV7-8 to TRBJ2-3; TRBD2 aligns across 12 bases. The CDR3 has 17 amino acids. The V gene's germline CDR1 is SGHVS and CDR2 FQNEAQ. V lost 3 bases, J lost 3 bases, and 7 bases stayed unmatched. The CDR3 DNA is TGTGCCAGCAGCTTCCCCCGACTAGCGGGAGCGACAGATACGCAGTATTTT. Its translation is CASSFPRLAGATDTQYF.

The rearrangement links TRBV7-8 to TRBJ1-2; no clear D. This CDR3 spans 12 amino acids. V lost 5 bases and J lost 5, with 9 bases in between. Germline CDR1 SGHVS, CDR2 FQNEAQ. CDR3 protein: CASSPGKYGYTF. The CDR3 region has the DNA TGTGCCAGCAGCCCCGGGAAGTATGGCTACACCTTC.

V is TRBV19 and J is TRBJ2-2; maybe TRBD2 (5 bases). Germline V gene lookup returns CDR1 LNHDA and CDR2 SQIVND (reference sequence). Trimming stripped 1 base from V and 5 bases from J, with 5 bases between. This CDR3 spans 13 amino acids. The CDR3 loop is CASSIGGTGELFF. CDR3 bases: TGTGCCAGTAGTATAGGAGGGACCGGGGAGCTGTTTTTT.

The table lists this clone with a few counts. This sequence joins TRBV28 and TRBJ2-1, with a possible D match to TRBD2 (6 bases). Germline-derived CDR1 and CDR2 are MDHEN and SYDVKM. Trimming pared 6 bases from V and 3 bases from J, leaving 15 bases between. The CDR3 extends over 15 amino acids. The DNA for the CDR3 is TGTGCCAGCAGGAACGGAGGGAGACTCTACAATGAGCAGTTCTTC. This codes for CASRNGGRLYNEQFF.

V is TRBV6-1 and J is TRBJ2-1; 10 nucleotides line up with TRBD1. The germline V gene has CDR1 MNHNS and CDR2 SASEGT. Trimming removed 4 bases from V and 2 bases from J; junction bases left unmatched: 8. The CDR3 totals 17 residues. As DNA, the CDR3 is TGTGCCAGCAGTGGCCGCCGGGACAGGGGACCCTACAATGAGCAGTTCTTC. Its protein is CASSGRRDRGPYNEQFF.

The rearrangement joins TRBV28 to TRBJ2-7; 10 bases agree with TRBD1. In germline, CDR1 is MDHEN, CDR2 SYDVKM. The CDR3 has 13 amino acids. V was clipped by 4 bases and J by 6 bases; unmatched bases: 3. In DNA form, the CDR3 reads TGTGCCAGCAGTTGGACAGGGGGAACCGAGCAGTACTTC. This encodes CASSWTGGTEQYF.

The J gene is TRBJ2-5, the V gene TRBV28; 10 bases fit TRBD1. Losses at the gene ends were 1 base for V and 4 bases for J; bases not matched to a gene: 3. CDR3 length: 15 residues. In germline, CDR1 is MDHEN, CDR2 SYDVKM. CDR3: CASSLLGTGAETQYF. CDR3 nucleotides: TGTGCCAGCAGTTTATTAGGGACAGGGGCAGAGACCCAGTACTTC.

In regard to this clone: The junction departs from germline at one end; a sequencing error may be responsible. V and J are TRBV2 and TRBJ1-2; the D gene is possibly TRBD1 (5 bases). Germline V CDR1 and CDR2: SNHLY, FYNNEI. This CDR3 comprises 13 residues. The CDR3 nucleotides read TGTGCCGGCAGAGGTGGCAGGGCGGAGGGCTACACCTTC. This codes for CAGRGGRAEGYTF.

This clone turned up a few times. The DNA of the CDR3 is TGTGCCAGCAGTTTCTCGGGAGGGGAGACCCAGTACTTC. Protein: CASSFSGGETQYF. V gene TRBV12-3 or TRBV12-4 combines with J gene TRBJ2-5; 8 bases fit TRBD2. This CDR3 spans 13 amino acids. V shed 3 bases and J 5 bases; nucleotides not matched to a gene: 2.

The CDR3 nucleotides are TGTGCCAGCAGCCCCGGGACAGGGAAGAGCTATCAGCCCCAGCATTTT. This gives the protein CASSPGTGKSYQPQHF. The V and J genes are TRBV7-2 and TRBJ1-5, with TRBD1 matching 9 bases. V lost 5 bases to trimming and J lost 5 bases; unmatched junction nucleotides: 10. Germline V gives CDR1 SGHTA, CDR2 FQGNSA. This CDR3 is built from 16 residues.

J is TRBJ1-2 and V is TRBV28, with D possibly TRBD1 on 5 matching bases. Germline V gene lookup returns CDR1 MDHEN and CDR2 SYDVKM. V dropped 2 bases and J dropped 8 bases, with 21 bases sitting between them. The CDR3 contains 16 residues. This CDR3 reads CASSLGSGGGFKGYTF. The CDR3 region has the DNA TGTGCCAGCAGTTTAGGGTCGGGGGGTGGTTTCAAGGGCTACACCTTC.

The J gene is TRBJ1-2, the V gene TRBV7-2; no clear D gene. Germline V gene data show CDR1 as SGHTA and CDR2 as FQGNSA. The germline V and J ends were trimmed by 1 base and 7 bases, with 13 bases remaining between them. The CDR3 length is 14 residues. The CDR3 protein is CASSLDSGRGGYTF. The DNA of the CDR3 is TGTGCCAGCAGCTTAGACTCAGGACGGGGTGGCTACACCTTC.

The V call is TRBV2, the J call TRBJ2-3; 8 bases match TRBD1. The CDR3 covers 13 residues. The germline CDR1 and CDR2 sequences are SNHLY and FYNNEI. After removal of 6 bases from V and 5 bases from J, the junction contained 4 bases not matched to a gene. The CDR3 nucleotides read TGTGCCAGCAGACAGGGGGTGATAGATACGCAGTATTTT. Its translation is CASRQGVIDTQYF.

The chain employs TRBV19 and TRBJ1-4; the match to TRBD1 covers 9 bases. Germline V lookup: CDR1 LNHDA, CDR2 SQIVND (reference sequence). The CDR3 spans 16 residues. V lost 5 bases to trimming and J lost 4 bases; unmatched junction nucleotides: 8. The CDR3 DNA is TGTGCCAGTAGTGTCGGCTCGGGACAGGGTAATGAAAAACTGTTTTTT. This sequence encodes CASSVGSGQGNEKLFF.

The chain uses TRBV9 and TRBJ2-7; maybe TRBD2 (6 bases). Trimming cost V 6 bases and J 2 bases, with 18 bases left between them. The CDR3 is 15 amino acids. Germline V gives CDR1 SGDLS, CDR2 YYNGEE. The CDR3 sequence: CASNLGGSGAYEQYF. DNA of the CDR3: TGTGCCAGCAATTTAGGTGGTAGCGGAGCCTACGAGCAGTACTTC.